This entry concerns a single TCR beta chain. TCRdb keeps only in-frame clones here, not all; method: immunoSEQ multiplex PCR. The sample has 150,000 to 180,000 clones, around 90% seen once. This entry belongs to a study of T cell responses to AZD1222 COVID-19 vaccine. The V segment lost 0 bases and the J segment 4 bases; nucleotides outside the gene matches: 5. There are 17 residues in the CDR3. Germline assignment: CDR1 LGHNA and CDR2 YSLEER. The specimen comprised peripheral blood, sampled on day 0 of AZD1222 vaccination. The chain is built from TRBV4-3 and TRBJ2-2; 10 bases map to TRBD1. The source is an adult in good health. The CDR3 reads CASSQEGTGASTGELFF. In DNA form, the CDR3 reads TGCGCCAGCAGCCAAGAGGGGACAGGGGCCAGCACCGGGGAGCTGTTTTTT.